A single sample gave rise to the 22 T cell receptor beta chains below, sequenced in a study of blood T cell repertoires in COVID-19. Produced via immunoSEQ multiplex PCR; TCRdb's table is partial and in-frame only. Of approximately 97,000 clones in the sample, roughly 86% were seen once. Material: peripheral blood. All receptors come from a man in his fifties with active or convalescent COVID-19.

The chain couples TRBV11-2 to TRBJ2-2; unclear D gene. Germline V gives CDR1 SGHAT, CDR2 FQNNGV. V was trimmed by 1 base and J by 3 bases, leaving 6 bases between them. The CDR3 runs 14 residues. For the CDR3, the DNA is TGTGCCAGCAGCTTAGGAGATTACACCGGGGAGCTGTTTTTT. This sequence encodes CASSLGDYTGELFF.

The chain joins TRBV19 to TRBJ2-5, with 10 bases identical to TRBD2. Germline-derived CDR1 and CDR2 are LNHDA and SQIVND (reference sequence). The V and J ends lost 6 bases and 5 bases, in that order; junction bases with no gene match: 9. This CDR3 has 15 residues. The CDR3 loop is CASSSSGGARETQYF. CDR3 DNA: TGTGCCAGTAGCTCCAGCGGGGGGGCCCGGGAGACCCAGTACTTC.

This chain links TRBV6-5 with TRBJ2-7, with 8 bases that match TRBD1. This CDR3 is built from 15 residues. Trimming at V came to 0 bases and at J to 3 bases, leaving 4 bases not matched to a gene. In germline, CDR1 is MNHEY, CDR2 SVGAGI. This CDR3 reads CASSYSDRGFYEQYF. In nucleotides, the CDR3 is TGTGCCAGCAGTTACTCCGACAGGGGATTCTACGAGCAGTACTTC.

The rearrangement links TRBV12-3 or TRBV12-4 to TRBJ2-7; D may be TRBD1 (6 bases). The CDR3 loop spans 13 amino acids. Trimming left V 7 bases short and J 4 bases short, with 14 bases between. CDR3 bases: TGTGCCAGCACCTTTAGGGGACAATACGAGCAGTACTTC. Protein product: CASTFRGQYEQYF.

The chain combines TRBV19 with TRBJ2-4, with TRBD1 as a possible D gene (5 bases). CDR3 length: 16 residues. The V end was cut by 3 bases, the J end by 0 bases, with 12 bases between. Germline V CDR1 and CDR2: LNHDA, SQIVND (reference sequence). CDR3 sequence reads: CASSIPTDLAKNIQYF. CDR3 DNA sequence: TGTGCCAGTAGTATCCCGACAGACTTAGCCAAAAACATTCAGTACTTC.

The rearrangement links TRBV6-5 to TRBJ1-2; a possible D gene is TRBD1 (5 bases). The V end lost 8 bases, the J end lost 6 bases, and 13 bases lay between the germline ends. Germline V gene data show CDR1 as MNHEY and CDR2 as SVGAGI. The CDR3 spans 12 residues. The CDR3 DNA reads TGTGCCAGCCGGACCCCGGGGGATGGCTACACCTTC. Translation: CASRTPGDGYTF.

This chain joins TRBV2 and TRBJ2-7, with 9 bases that match TRBD1. V lost 5 bases and J lost 0; bases outside the gene matches: 8. The germline V gene has CDR1 SNHLY and CDR2 FYNNEI. The length of the CDR3 is 16 residues. DNA of the CDR3: TGTGCCAGCAGTAGCCCCGGGGACAGGGTCTCCTACGAGCAGTACTTC. Amino acid sequence: CASSSPGDRVSYEQYF.

The chain has TRBV5-1 and TRBJ2-1; 7 bases are shared with TRBD1. With V trimmed by 7 bases and J by 8 bases, 9 bases remained unmatched. The CDR3 loop spans 13 amino acids. Germline CDR1 and CDR2: SGHRS and YFSETQ. The CDR3 protein is CASGQASSDEQFF. The CDR3 bases are TGCGCCAGCGGACAGGCCTCATCGGATGAGCAGTTCTTC. The entire variable domain, with the rest obtained from reference TRBV5-1 and TRBJ2-1, is as follows: KAGVTQTPRYLIKTRGQQVTLSCSPISGHRSVSWYQQTPGQGLQFLFEYFSETQRNKGNFPGRFSGRQFSNSRSEMNVSTLELGDSALYLCASGQASSDEQFFGPGTRLTVL.

The rearrangement links TRBV6-7 to TRBJ1-1; TRBD1 agrees at 7 bases. TRBV6-7 is annotated as an ORF whose role is uncertain. CDR3 length: 16 residues. V lost 7 bases and J lost 0; bases outside the gene matches: 11. CDR3 sequence: CASTLQGGPLNTEAFF. CDR3 DNA sequence: TGTGCCAGCACCCTACAAGGGGGCCCACTGAACACTGAAGCTTTCTTT.

The chain recombines TRBV7-2 with TRBJ1-6; perhaps TRBD1 as D (5 bases). The germline gives CDR1 SGHTA, CDR2 FQGNSA. Trimming took 2 bases from V and 13 from J, leaving 12 bases between them. The CDR3 is 13 residues long. The chain's CDR3 is CASSLLQARPLHF. CDR3 coding DNA: TGTGCCAGCAGCTTATTACAGGCCCGGCCCCTCCACTTT.

The chain couples TRBV6-1 to TRBJ2-7; the D gene is possibly TRBD2 (6 bases). Trimming stripped 2 bases from V and 9 bases from J, with 14 bases between. The V gene's germline CDR1 is MNHNS and CDR2 SASEGT. The CDR3 is made up of 13 amino acids. The CDR3 sequence: CASSELGGSGQYV. CDR3 coding DNA: TGTGCCAGCAGTGAATTGGGAGGAAGTGGGCAGTACGTC.

This chain uses TRBV13 with TRBJ2-7; D remains ambiguous. The CDR3 extends over 12 amino acids. V was pared by 0 bases and J by 5 bases, with 5 bases between. In germline, CDR1 is PRHDT, CDR2 FYEKMQ (reference sequence). The CDR3 nucleotides are TGTGCCAGCAGCTTAGGCCGGGACGAGCAGTACTTC. Protein product: CASSLGRDEQYF.

The CDR3 loop is CASTKNYEQYF. DNA of the CDR3: TGTGCCAGCACTAAAAACTACGAGCAGTACTTC. V is TRBV6-5 and J is TRBJ2-7; no firm D call. With 7 bases removed from V and 3 bases from J, the gap between germline ends came to 7 bases. Germline CDR1 and CDR2: MNHEY and SVGAGI. This CDR3 has 11 amino acids.

The chain couples TRBV10-2 to TRBJ2-2, with 8 bases fitting TRBD2. The CDR3 has 15 residues. J gave up 5 bases and V 8 bases, and 10 bases lay outside the gene matches. CDR1 is WSHSY and CDR2 is SAAADI in the germline V gene. The DNA of the CDR3 is TGCGCCAGCTCCAAGTCCAGCGGGGGAACCGGGGAGCTGTTTTTT. It yields the protein CASSKSSGGTGELFF.

The gene calls are TRBV6-5 and TRBJ2-2; D is unclear. CDR3 length: 11 residues. Between the trimmed V and J ends, which lost 6 bases and 8 bases, there was a span of 7 bases. Germline CDR1 is MNHEY and CDR2 is SVGAGI. The CDR3 DNA follows: TGTGCCAGCAGGTTACAGGGGGAGCTGTTTTTT. It specifies CASRLQGELFF.

The rearrangement uses TRBV21-1 and TRBJ2-7; no DNA check was done on the table's D call, TRBD2. TRBV21-1 is a listed pseudogene. The CDR3 totals 15 residues. CDR3 DNA sequence: TGTGCCAGCAGCAAGGGACTTCCCACCTTCTACGAGCAGTACGTC. It specifies CASSKGLPTFYEQYV.

V usage is TRBV11-1 and J usage is TRBJ1-2; D perhaps matches TRBD1 (5 bases). From germline, CDR1 is SGHAT and CDR2 FQDESV (reference sequence). Trimming removed 8 bases at V and 2 bases at J, with 15 bases between. The CDR3 spans 14 residues. The CDR3: CASPTSRVNYGYTF. For the CDR3, the DNA is TGTGCCAGCCCCACCAGCAGGGTAAACTATGGCTACACCTTC.

V and J are TRBV5-1 and TRBJ2-3; the D gene is possibly TRBD1 (5 bases). The CDR3 covers 15 residues. V gave up 0 bases and J gave up 1 base, with 9 bases separating them. The germline V gene encodes CDR1 SGHRS and CDR2 YFSETQ. The CDR3 DNA follows: TGCGCCAGCAGCTTGGACGGACAACGCACAGATACGCAGTATTTT. Amino acid sequence: CASSLDGQRTDTQYF.

This clone was seen once. This chain connects TRBV14 to TRBJ2-6; D perhaps matches TRBD1 (6 bases). The CDR3 loop spans 15 amino acids. Between the trimmed V and J ends, which lost 1 base and 4 bases, there was a span of 8 bases. The V gene's germline CDR1 is SGHDN and CDR2 FVKESK. CDR3 sequence: CASSQVGAGANVLTF. The CDR3 DNA reads TGTGCCAGCAGCCAAGTGGGGGCCGGGGCCAACGTCCTGACTTTC.

Only a few counts were recorded for this clone. The chain recombines TRBV7-8 with TRBJ1-1; TRBD1 agrees at 7 bases. Trimming cost V 1 base and J 2 bases; bases outside gene matches: 4. The CDR3 is made up of 15 amino acids. Germline V gives CDR1 SGHVS, CDR2 FQNEAQ. The CDR3 loop reads CASSLVGGGNTEAFF. In DNA form, the CDR3 reads TGTGCCAGCAGCTTAGTAGGAGGGGGCAACACTGAAGCTTTCTTT.

V gene TRBV10-3 combines with J gene TRBJ2-2; D is unresolved. Germline lookup yields CDR1 ENHRY and CDR2 SYGVKD. The CDR3 loop spans 14 amino acids. Trimming removed 1 base at V and 2 bases at J, with 5 bases between. CDR3 amino acids: CAISELVNTGELFF. The CDR3 bases are TGTGCCATCAGTGAGTTAGTCAACACCGGGGAGCTGTTTTTT.

This clone was seen a handful of times. Mismatch with germline at one junction end may stem from a read error. The chain has TRBV4-1 and TRBJ1-6, with D possibly matching TRBD1 (5 bases). The V gene's germline CDR1 is MGHRA and CDR2 YSYEKL. The CDR3 sequence is 16 residues long. CDR3 in amino acids: CASSQDLQGYSSPLHF. CDR3 coding DNA: TGCGCCAGCAGCCAAGATCTTCAGGGTTATAGTTCACCCCTCCACTTT.